This TCR beta chain was identified in a study of CD8+CD57+ T cells in acquired aplastic anemia. Background on the study: When averaged, DNA from sorted CD4+ and CD8+ cells came to 3.2 ug. The study's findings and limits: A set of 25 to 30 CD8+ CDR3 sequences was shared between patients and controls, and these sequences appeared highly expressed in patients.

Template material for TCR beta VDJ and CDR3 profiling consisted of genomic DNA. TCRdb redid the calling of the reads with MiXCR, one entry per CDR3 protein. The repertoire includes approximately 190,000 distinct CDR3 sequences, under 70% of them detected once, and 40% to 55% sits in the top ten. Note on this clonotype: What it binds is unknown.

V was cut by 5 bases and J by 3 bases, with 11 bases left in between. CDR3 length: 14 residues. Germline CDR1 and CDR2: LNHDA and SQIVND (reference sequence). The sequencing sample was made of sorted CD4+, CD8+, or CD8+CD57+ T cells (not recorded which) from PBMCs. The sequence was collected from a human donor with severe aplastic anemia or a healthy control (not recorded which). The chain combines TRBV19 with TRBJ2-1; tentatively, D is TRBD2 (6 bases). The CDR3 bases are TGTGCCAGTAGTTTGCGGGACGGCTACAATGAGCAGTTCTTC. It codes for CASSLRDGYNEQFF.